These 26 T cell receptor beta chains were all obtained from the same sample, sequenced in a study of CD4 T cells in relation to SARS-CoV-2 and coronaviruses. Generated by immunoSEQ multiplex PCR, the TCRdb table keeps only in-frame clones and is missing some. The sample carries around 22,000 clones, about 80% recorded once. The unexposed donors gave CD4+ T cells in about 2011-2018, prior to COVID-19. CD4+ T cells were isolated from the cells after 10 days of culture. No antigen has been assigned to these receptors. The sequenced sample was CD4+ T cells from PBMCs, cultured in vitro. The receptors were sampled from a human donor in good health.

The genes are TRBV6-5 and TRBJ2-1, with a tentative D call TRBD2 (6 bases). The V gene's germline CDR1 is MNHEY and CDR2 SVGAGI. The CDR3 is made up of 16 amino acids. V shed 1 base and J shed 5 bases, with 15 bases lying between them. The CDR3 region is CASSYFQVGEDNEQFF. The CDR3 nucleotides are TGTGCCAGCAGTTACTTTCAGGTTGGGGAGGACAATGAGCAGTTCTTC.

In its sample, this clone was seen a few times. The CDR3 protein is CASSLGPGGPAGDTQYF. In nucleotides, the CDR3 is TGCGCCAGCAGCTTGGGTCCGGGAGGTCCTGCCGGAGATACGCAGTATTTT. The chain carries TRBV5-1 and TRBJ2-3; TRBD2 matches at 7 bases. Germline V gene sequence: CDR1 SGHRS, CDR2 YFSETQ. This CDR3 is 17 amino acids long. V gave up 0 bases and J gave up 5 bases; unmatched junction bases: 12.

The chain uses TRBV28 and TRBJ1-5; a weak D match, TRBD1 (5 bases). The germline V and J ends were trimmed by 2 bases and 7 bases, with 6 bases remaining between them. Germline V lookup: CDR1 MDHEN, CDR2 SYDVKM. This CDR3 is 12 amino acids long. The CDR3 sequence: CASSLRGQPQHF. The CDR3, as DNA: TGTGCCAGCAGTTTACGGGGCCAGCCCCAGCATTTT.

This clone was detected a few times. The V gene is TRBV10-3, the J gene TRBJ1-2; maybe TRBD1 (5 bases). The CDR3 consists of 13 residues. Germline CDR1 ENHRY, CDR2 SYGVKD. V shed 6 bases and J shed 6 bases, with 14 bases lying between them. The CDR3 region is CAISPNLRDGYTF. Written as DNA, the CDR3 is TGTGCCATCAGCCCGAACCTCAGGGATGGCTACACCTTC.

There are a few counts of this clone. The V gene is TRBV7-3, the J gene TRBJ2-7; D tentatively fits TRBD1 or TRBD2 (5 bases each). The germline V gene encodes CDR1 SGHTA and CDR2 FQGTGA. The V gene lost 5 bases and the J gene lost 4 bases, with 18 bases spanning the gap. The CDR3 is made up of 15 amino acids. Here the CDR3 reads CASSPQAGTEYEQYF. The CDR3 DNA reads TGTGCCAGCAGCCCACAAGCCGGGACGGAGTACGAGCAGTACTTC.

This chain joins TRBV24-1 and TRBJ2-3, with 9 nucleotides matching TRBD1. The germline CDR1 and CDR2 sequences are KGHDR and SFDVKD. The CDR3 is 13 amino acids. The V and J ends lost 10 bases and 1 base, in that order; junction bases with no gene match: 2. CDR3 nucleotides: TGTGCCACTGGACAGGGGCGCACAGATACGCAGTATTTT. This encodes CATGQGRTDTQYF.

The chain uses TRBV27 and TRBJ1-4; perhaps TRBD1 as D (6 bases). The length of the CDR3 is 16 residues. With 5 bases removed from V and 7 bases from J, the gap between germline ends came to 20 bases. CDR1 and CDR2 (germline): MNHEY, SMNVEV (reference sequence). CDR3 sequence reads: CASSPHAGEFAEKLFF. The CDR3 DNA sequence: TGTGCCAGCAGTCCCCACGCAGGGGAATTTGCTGAAAAACTGTTTTTT.

The V call is TRBV13, the J call TRBJ1-3; 7 bases align to TRBD1. J lost 0 bases, V lost 5 bases, and 4 bases had no gene match. Germline V gives CDR1 PRHDT, CDR2 FYEKMQ (reference sequence). There are 15 residues in the CDR3. The CDR3 loop is CASSPDRSSGNTIYF. CDR3 DNA: TGTGCCAGCAGCCCGGACAGGAGCTCTGGAAACACCATATATTTT.

The J gene is TRBJ2-7, the V gene TRBV9; D tentatively fits TRBD1 or TRBD2 (5 bases each). CDR1 and CDR2 (germline): SGDLS, YYNGEE. This CDR3 has 12 residues. V lost 9 bases to trimming and J lost 2 bases, with 12 bases between them. CDR3 sequence: CATRDHPYEQYF. CDR3 in DNA: TGTGCCACCCGGGACCACCCCTACGAGCAGTACTTC. Based on the CDR3 plus reference TRBV9 and TRBJ2-7, the full variable domain is DSGVTQTPKHLITATGQRVTLRCSPRSGDLSVYWYQQSLDQGLQFLIQYYNGEERAKGNILERFSAQQFPDLHSELNLSSLELGDSALYFCATRDHPYEQYFGPGTRLTVT.

CDR3 in amino acids: CASSMRSSGNTIYF. CDR3 bases: TGTGCCAGCAGTATGAGGAGCTCTGGAAACACCATATATTTT. The chain carries TRBV25-1 and TRBJ1-3, with D uncertain. The CDR3 covers 14 residues. Germline V gene sequence: CDR1 MGHDK, CDR2 SYGVNS. Deletions cut 5 bases from V and 0 bases from J, with 8 bases between.

This clone showed up just once. V usage is TRBV5-4 and J usage is TRBJ2-7, with D unclear. Per the germline V gene, CDR1 is SGHNT and CDR2 is YYREEE (reference sequence). V lost 1 base and J lost 4, with 18 bases in between. The CDR3 has 16 residues. The CDR3 spells CASSLQAGYEVYEQYF. CDR3 DNA sequence: TGTGCCAGCAGCTTGCAAGCTGGCTATGAAGTGTACGAGCAGTACTTC.

The gene calls are TRBV29-1 and TRBJ1-1; D uncertain. The CDR3 contains 14 residues. CDR1 and CDR2 from the germline V gene are SQVTM and ANQGSEA. V lost 6 bases to trimming and J lost 0 bases, with 14 bases between them. In DNA, the CDR3 is TGCAGCGTCCTTGGCAGTAACATGAACACTGAAGCTTTCTTT. This translates into CSVLGSNMNTEAFF.

The V gene is TRBV2, the J gene TRBJ1-5; D may be TRBD1 (6 bases). The CDR3 length is 15 residues. CDR1 SNHLY and CDR2 FYNNEI come from the germline V gene. V lost 6 bases, J lost 0 bases, and 12 bases lay in between. In DNA, the CDR3 is TGTGCCAGCAGCCTAGGGGGGAATAGCAATCAGCCCCAGCATTTT. Translated: CASSLGGNSNQPQHF.

The gene calls are TRBV9 and TRBJ1-2; a weak D match, TRBD1 (5 bases). Germline CDR1 reads SGDLS; CDR2 reads YYNGEE. Trimming shortened V by 0 bases and J by 2 bases, and 5 bases separated the two germline ends. This CDR3 has 13 residues. The CDR3 DNA is TGTGCCAGCAGCGTAGACAGGAACTATGGCTACACCTTC. Protein product: CASSVDRNYGYTF.

This clone appeared a few times. The chain couples TRBV12-3 or TRBV12-4 to TRBJ2-7; D is uncertain. This CDR3 has 13 amino acids. V dropped 2 bases and J dropped 1 base, with 6 bases sitting between them. The CDR3 spells CASSLKLSYEQYF. The DNA for the CDR3 is TGTGCCAGCAGTTTAAAGCTGTCCTACGAGCAGTACTTC.

V is TRBV19 and J is TRBJ2-2; D ambiguous. This CDR3 is built from 13 residues. Germline values: CDR1 LNHDA, CDR2 SQIVND (reference sequence). V shed 8 bases and J shed 3 bases, with 10 bases lying between them. The CDR3 sequence is CASSKGYTGELFF. The CDR3 DNA is TGTGCCAGTTCAAAGGGATACACCGGGGAGCTGTTTTTT.

This clone was counted between two and nine times. The chain links TRBV5-4 to TRBJ2-3; no reliable D call. Germline V gives CDR1 SGHNT, CDR2 YYREEE (reference sequence). Deletions cut 3 bases from V and 0 bases from J, with 2 bases between. CDR3 length: 12 residues. CDR3 DNA: TGTGCCAGCAGCTCGAGCACAGATACGCAGTATTTT. Protein product: CASSSSTDTQYF.

The V gene is TRBV5-1, the J gene TRBJ2-7; D possibly matches TRBD1 or TRBD2 (6 bases each). Trimming cost V 1 base and J 3 bases, with 11 bases left between them. Germline CDR1 is SGHRS and CDR2 is YFSETQ. This CDR3 has 14 amino acids. CDR3 nucleotide sequence: TGCGCCAGCAGCTTGACAGGGACTGGCTACGAGCAGTACTTC. Protein: CASSLTGTGYEQYF.

The chain recombines TRBV2 with TRBJ2-7; 9 bases align to TRBD2. J gave up 3 bases and V 1 base, and 7 bases lay outside the gene matches. Germline V lookup: CDR1 SNHLY, CDR2 FYNNEI. There are 16 residues in the CDR3. CDR3 sequence reads: CASSEGSLAGFYEQYF. The CDR3 nucleotides read TGTGCCAGCAGTGAAGGATCGCTAGCGGGGTTCTACGAGCAGTACTTC.

The chain joins TRBV7-9 to TRBJ2-4; D may correspond to TRBD1 or TRBD2 (5 bases each). Germline loops: CDR1 SEHNR, CDR2 FQNEAQ (reference sequence). V was pared by 5 bases and J by 6 bases, with 23 bases between. CDR3 length: 17 residues. In nucleotides, the CDR3 is TGTGCCAGCAGCCCAACCATTTCACCGGGACCAGGAAACATTCAGTACTTC. It translates to CASSPTISPGPGNIQYF.

This clone was seen a single time. The chain carries TRBV5-1 and TRBJ2-7; 13 bases are a match to TRBD2. The CDR3 length is 17 residues. Trimming cost V 4 bases and J 3 bases; bases outside gene matches: 10. Germline V gives CDR1 SGHRS, CDR2 YFSETQ. In DNA, the CDR3 is TGCGCCAGCAGCCAAGTAGGCACTAGCGGGAGGGGCTACGAGCAGTACTTC. Translation: CASSQVGTSGRGYEQYF.

In this sample, this clone turned up once. The gene calls are TRBV28 and TRBJ2-7; 9 positions agree with TRBD1. After removal of 3 bases from V and 1 base from J, the junction contained 1 base not matched to a gene. Germline V CDR1 and CDR2: MDHEN, SYDVKM. The length of the CDR3 is 14 residues. CDR3 residues: CASSFGQGSYEQYF. For the CDR3, the DNA is TGTGCCAGCAGTTTTGGACAGGGGTCCTACGAGCAGTACTTC.

This rearrangement joins TRBV14 to TRBJ2-1; D is unresolved. Germline CDR1 is SGHDN and CDR2 is FVKESK. Between the trimmed V and J ends, which lost 1 base and 7 bases, there was a span of 8 bases. There are 13 residues in the CDR3. In nucleotides, the CDR3 is TGTGCCAGCAGCCAAGTCGATCTGAATGAGCAGTTCTTC. Protein product: CASSQVDLNEQFF.

The rearrangement joins TRBV2 to TRBJ2-7, with TRBD2 matching 12 bases. The germline V gene encodes CDR1 SNHLY and CDR2 FYNNEI. V was pared by 5 bases and J by 3 bases, with 2 bases of the junction left unmatched. CDR3 length: 14 residues. The CDR3 region has the DNA TGTGCCAGCAGTCGACTAGCGGGAGTCTACGAGCAGTACTTC. Residues: CASSRLAGVYEQYF.

This chain uses TRBV18 with TRBJ1-2; D gene ambiguous. Per germline, CDR1 KGHSH and CDR2 LQKENI. The ends were cut back, 0 bases at V and 3 bases at J, with 17 bases in the middle. This CDR3 region has 17 residues. The CDR3 DNA reads as TGTGCCAGCTCACCACCATCCCTCGCATGGGGTGACTATGGCTACACCTTC. As protein: CASSPPSLAWGDYGYTF.

There are a few counts of this clone. The V gene is TRBV11-2, the J gene TRBJ2-7, with 10 bases matching TRBD2. Germline loops: CDR1 SGHAT, CDR2 FQNNGV. The CDR3 extends over 14 amino acids. V lost 6 bases, J lost 7 bases, and 9 bases stayed unmatched. CDR3 in amino acids: CASRKLAGVREQYF. The CDR3 bases are TGTGCCAGCAGAAAGCTAGCGGGAGTCCGGGAGCAGTACTTC.